The 10 T cell receptor beta chains below all came from one sample that was sequenced in a study of CD8+ T cells in alopecia areata (dated by TCRdb to between 2017 and 2018). Library method: the immunoSEQ multiplex PCR assay. For TCR sequencing, RNA was extracted from every sample and reverse transcribed into cDNA to serve as template. Sourced from immuneACCESS, this table was stored by TCRdb with only in-frame sequences that have V and J called. A share of the clones is absent; for the studies checked, an unresolved V gene accounts for under half, and the remainder has no known explanation. This sample gives 150,000 or so clones in total; about nine tenths of them show up just once. Roughly 16% of the sample is in the top ten clones. The sample's time point label is to be understood as: baseline before oral tofacitinib. Specimen: CD8+ T cells sorted from blood, collected at week 0. The receptor source for this set is a human donor with alopecia areata.

A note on this clone: An end of the junction does not agree with germline; a read error may underlie this. The chain carries TRBV6-1 and TRBJ2-7; 10 nucleotides agree with TRBD2. CDR3 size: 12 residues. The germline V gene has CDR1 MNHNS and CDR2 SASEGT. The CDR3 protein is CASASSGGMSHF. CDR3 DNA sequence: TGTGCCAGCGCTTCTAGCGGGGGAATGTCGCACTTC.

The chain joins TRBV7-8 to TRBJ2-2; maybe TRBD1 (7 bases). Deletions cut 7 bases from V and 7 bases from J, with 10 bases between. The CDR3 is 12 amino acids. Germline V gene sequence: CDR1 SGHVS, CDR2 FQNEAQ. CDR3 coding DNA: TGTGCCAGCATCAGGGGGGTCGGGGAGCTGTTTTTT. Its translation is CASIRGVGELFF. Filled out from reference TRBV7-8 and TRBJ2-2, the complete variable domain reads GAGVSQSPRYKVAKRGQDVALRCDPISGHVSLFWYQQALGQGPEFLTYFQNEAQLDKSGLPSDRFFAERPEGSVSTLKIQRTQQEDSAVYLCASIRGVGELFFGEGSRLTVL.

The J gene is TRBJ1-1, the V gene TRBV27; TRBD1 might be the D (5 bases). CDR1 and CDR2 (germline): MNHEY, SMNVEV (reference sequence). This CDR3 contains 16 residues. Trimming shortened V by 6 bases and J by 7 bases, and 24 bases separated the two germline ends. This CDR3 reads CASRKTEYLGPGEAFF. The CDR3 bases are TGTGCCAGCAGAAAAACCGAATATCTGGGACCGGGTGAAGCTTTCTTT.

The V gene is TRBV7-8, the J gene TRBJ2-3; 9 bases agree with TRBD2. CDR1 and CDR2 from the germline V gene are SGHVS and FQNEAQ. This CDR3 is built from 16 residues. V lost 0 bases to trimming and J lost 6 bases; unmatched junction nucleotides: 7. CDR3 bases: TGTGCCAGCAGCTTAGCGGCGGCGGGAGGGTTTGATACGCAGTATTTT. Protein sequence: CASSLAAAGGFDTQYF.

Comments on this clone: This specimen includes other DNA sequences encoding the same CDR3. The gene calls are TRBV20-1 and TRBJ2-5; possibly TRBD1 for D (6 bases). Germline loops: CDR1 DFQATT, CDR2 SNEGSKA (reference sequence). The CDR3 has 11 residues. Between the trimmed V and J ends, which lost 0 bases and 7 bases, there was a span of 6 bases. This CDR3 is CSAREDRTQYF. The CDR3 DNA sequence: TGCAGTGCTAGAGAGGACAGGACCCAGTACTTC.

The chain links TRBV29-1 to TRBJ2-2, with 8 nucleotides matching TRBD2. The CDR3 consists of 14 residues. Germline CDR1 and CDR2: SQVTM and ANQGSEA. V shed 4 bases, J shed 7 bases, and the junction held 8 bases outside the gene matches. In DNA, the CDR3 is TGCAGCGTTGTCCCCCGGGGGGGAGACGGGGAGCTGTTTTTT. Translated: CSVVPRGGDGELFF.

J is TRBJ2-1 and V is TRBV5-6; no reliable D call. CDR1 is SGHDT, CDR2 YYEEEE, per germline. Trimming removed 4 bases from V and 0 bases from J, with 11 bases in between. This CDR3 has 15 residues. CDR3 DNA sequence: TGTGCCAGCAGCCAACGTTGGGACTCCTACAATGAGCAGTTCTTC. Translation gives CASSQRWDSYNEQFF.

This clone was recorded many times. This chain links TRBV19 with TRBJ1-1; D is ambiguous. Germline loops: CDR1 LNHDA, CDR2 SQIVND (reference sequence). The ends were cut back, 3 bases at V and 1 base at J, with 12 bases in the middle. This CDR3 comprises 15 residues. The CDR3 DNA reads TGTGCCAGTAGTATCGGCTCTGAGGGGAACACTGAAGCTTTCTTT. Its translation is CASSIGSEGNTEAFF.

The chain carries TRBV27 and TRBJ2-7; D is tentatively TRBD1 or TRBD2 (5 bases each). CDR1 is MNHEY and CDR2 is SMNVEV in the germline V gene (reference sequence). This CDR3 has 14 amino acids. The V end was cut by 6 bases, the J end by 5 bases, with 17 bases between. In nucleotides, the CDR3 is TGTGCCAGCAGCCCGGTGGGGGAGATGAACGAGCAGTACTTC. Amino acid sequence: CASSPVGEMNEQYF.

J is TRBJ2-1 and V is TRBV5-5; 9 positions agree with TRBD2. CDR1 and CDR2 (germline): SGHKS, YYEKEE (reference sequence). This CDR3 comprises 15 residues. The V segment lost 4 bases and the J segment 9 bases; nucleotides outside the gene matches: 11. CDR3 in DNA: TGTGCCAGCAGCCCTCGGACTAGCGTTTCGGGTGAGCAGTTCTTC. Residues: CASSPRTSVSGEQFF.